This T cell receptor beta chain originates from a study of cytomegalovirus exposure and HLA in healthy donors. General study results and limits: TCR beta V- and J-gene trimming, according to a later analysis, was linked to a missense DCLRE1C variant. The dataset shows that most TCR sequences were rare, while some public TCRs occurred in many donors. The authors enumerated over 150 TCR beta chains as linked to cytomegalovirus.

Amplification used 60 Vbeta primers and 13 Jbeta primers. Sequencing used immunoSEQ multiplex PCR; TCRdb keeps in-frame clones, though not all of them. Here the sample spans around 200,000 clones, about 80% being singletons. As for this clone: Its antigen remains unknown.

The CDR3 has 18 amino acids. The germline gives CDR1 GTSNPN, CDR2 SVGIG (reference sequence). After removal of 0 bases from V and 0 bases from J, the junction contained 12 bases not matched to a gene. Sequencing was performed on PBMCs. This sequence was found in a woman in her fifties or sixties in good health and CMV-seropositive. This chain links TRBV30 with TRBJ2-3, with TRBD1 matching over 7 bases. In nucleotides, the CDR3 is TGTGCCTGGAGTGTAGGGACAGATCCCTTATCTAGCACAGATACGCAGTATTTT. Its protein is CAWSVGTDPLSSTDTQYF.